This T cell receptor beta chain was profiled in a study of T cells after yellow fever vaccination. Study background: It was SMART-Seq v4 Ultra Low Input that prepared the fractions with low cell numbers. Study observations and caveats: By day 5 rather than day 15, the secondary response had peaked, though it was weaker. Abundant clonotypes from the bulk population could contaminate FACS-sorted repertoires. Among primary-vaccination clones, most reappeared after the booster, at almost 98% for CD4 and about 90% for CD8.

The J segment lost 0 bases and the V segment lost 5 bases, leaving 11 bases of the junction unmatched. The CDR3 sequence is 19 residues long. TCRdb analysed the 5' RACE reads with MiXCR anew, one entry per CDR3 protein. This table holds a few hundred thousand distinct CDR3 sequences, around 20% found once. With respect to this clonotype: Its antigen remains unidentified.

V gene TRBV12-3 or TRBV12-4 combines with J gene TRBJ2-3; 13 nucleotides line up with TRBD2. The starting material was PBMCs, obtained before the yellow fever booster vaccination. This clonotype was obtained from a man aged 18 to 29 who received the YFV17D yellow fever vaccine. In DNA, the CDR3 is TGTGCCAGCAGTGACCCTGGACTAGCGGGGGCCCTTAGCACAGATACGCAGTATTTT. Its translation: CASSDPGLAGALSTDTQYF.